The table lists the clone carrying this TCR beta chain with many counts. The germline gives CDR1 DFQATT, CDR2 SNEGSKA (reference sequence). CDR3 length: 10 residues. V lost 7 bases to trimming and J lost 6 bases; unmatched junction nucleotides: 2. These data come from a study of identical twins. In TCRdb, the 5' RACE reads were re-called with MiXCR into one record per CDR3 protein. This table has approximately 210,000 distinct CDR3 sequences, roughly 7.1% appearing once. This same sample was also part of a study on T cells expressing NK-cell markers. From that study: Whether expanded NKG2C+ T cell clones were HCMV-specific remained unclear.

The V gene is TRBV20-1, the J gene TRBJ1-1, with 7 bases aligning to TRBD1. This TCR was sampled from a young woman in good health. The sequenced sample was CD8+ T cells sorted from blood. CDR3 region: CSDTGAEAFF. The CDR3 DNA is TGCAGTGATACAGGGGCTGAAGCTTTCTTT.